This passage covers 17 T cell receptor beta chains from one sample sequenced in a study of blood T cell repertoires in COVID-19. The repertoire was sequenced with immunoSEQ multiplex PCR; TCRdb's copy has only in-frame clones and lacks some. The data hold roughly 200,000 clones, with 80% to 90% observed a single time. Specimen: PBMCs or T cells enriched from blood (not recorded which). The receptors shown here come from a man younger than 35 with acute COVID-19.

The chain combines TRBV12-3 or TRBV12-4 with TRBJ1-1; possible D gene TRBD1, 5 bases. Trimming removed 2 bases at V and 5 bases at J, with 9 bases between. CDR3 length equals 13 residues. The CDR3 bases are TGTGCCAGCAGTTTATTTGGGGGGACTGAAGCTTTCTTT. The encoded protein is CASSLFGGTEAFF.

The V and J genes are TRBV25-1 and TRBJ2-1; 8 bases agree with TRBD2. Trimming cost V 5 bases and J 5 bases; bases outside gene matches: 8. Germline loops: CDR1 MGHDK, CDR2 SYGVNS. The CDR3 sequence is 15 residues long. CDR3: CASSSISGKDNEQFF. CDR3 nucleotide sequence: TGTGCCAGCAGTAGTATTAGCGGGAAAGACAATGAGCAGTTCTTC. The whole variable domain, filled in from reference TRBV25-1 and TRBJ2-1, reads EADIYQTPRYLVIGTGKKITLECSQTMGHDKMYWYQQDPGMELHLIHYSYGVNSTEKGDLSSESTVSRIRTEHFPLTLESARPSHTSQYLCASSSISGKDNEQFFGPGTRLTVL.

The chain couples TRBV5-4 to TRBJ1-2; 7 nucleotides line up with TRBD1. CDR1 is SGHNT, CDR2 YYREEE, per germline (reference sequence). This CDR3 is built from 13 residues. V shed 0 bases and J 5 bases; nucleotides not matched to a gene: 1. CDR3 DNA: TGTGCCAGCAGCTTGGTGACAGGGTATGGCTACACCTTC. Its translation: CASSLVTGYGYTF. Complete variable domain (other parts from reference TRBV5-4 and TRBJ1-2): ETGVTQSPTHLIKTRGQQVTLRCSSQSGHNTVSWYQQALGQGPQFIFQYYREEENGRGNFPPRFSGLQFPNYSSELNVNALELDDSALYLCASSLVTGYGYTFGSGTRLTVV.

This chain connects TRBV6-5 to TRBJ2-3; 9 bases are a match to TRBD1. The CDR3 covers 16 residues. CDR1 and CDR2 (germline): MNHEY, SVGAGI. The ends lost 0 bases at V and 2 bases at J; junction bases unmatched: 3. The CDR3 reads CASSYSRDRATDTQYF. CDR3 nucleotide sequence: TGTGCCAGCAGTTACTCGAGGGACAGGGCCACAGATACGCAGTATTTT.

The chain is built from TRBV12-3 or TRBV12-4 and TRBJ1-1; D is undetermined. Trimming removed 4 bases from V and 11 bases from J, with 17 bases in between. This CDR3 is 13 amino acids long. CDR3 residues: CASSYLPAELAFF. As DNA, the CDR3 is TGTGCCAGCAGTTACTTACCCGCGGAGTTGGCTTTCTTT.

This clone has a handful of counts. The rearrangement uses TRBV24-1 and TRBJ1-2, with TRBD1 matching over 8 bases. The CDR3 sequence is 16 residues long. Germline CDR1 KGHDR, CDR2 SFDVKD. Trimming took 2 bases from V and 6 from J; bases not matched to a gene: 10. Here the CDR3 reads CATSDSARTGIDGYTF. The CDR3 nucleotides are TGTGCCACCAGTGATTCCGCTCGGACAGGGATTGATGGCTACACCTTC.

The V and J genes are TRBV5-4 and TRBJ2-7; 10 bases are a match to TRBD2. This CDR3 is built from 15 residues. Trimming took 4 bases from V and 9 from J; bases not matched to a gene: 13. Germline V CDR1 and CDR2: SGHNT, YYREEE (reference sequence). CDR3 sequence reads: CASSPSSGGKDGQYF. CDR3 coding DNA: TGTGCCAGCAGCCCCTCTAGCGGGGGAAAAGATGGGCAGTACTTC.

V usage is TRBV11-2 and J usage is TRBJ2-7, with 7 bases aligning to TRBD2. The ends lost 3 bases at V and 1 base at J; junction bases unmatched: 6. Germline CDR1 SGHAT, CDR2 FQNNGV. CDR3 length equals 15 residues. CDR3 coding DNA: TGTGCCAGCAGCTTCAGCGGGACTAATTCCTACGAGCAGTACTTC. Translating gives CASSFSGTNSYEQYF. The variable domain in full, with the rest retrieved from reference TRBV11-2 and TRBJ2-7, is EAGVAQSPRYKIIEKRQSVAFWCNPISGHATLYWYQQILGQGPKLLIQFQNNGVVDDSQLPKDRFSAERLKGVDSTLKIQPAKLEDSAVYLCASSFSGTNSYEQYFGPGTRLTVT.

This clone appeared a few times. The V call is TRBV14, the J call TRBJ1-1; D is unclear. The CDR3 is made up of 14 amino acids. Germline V CDR1 and CDR2: SGHDN, FVKESK. Trimming pared 6 bases from V and 2 bases from J, leaving 13 bases between. CDR3 bases: TGTGCCAGCAGTACGTTCTTAGATAACACTGAAGCTTTCTTT. Amino acids: CASSTFLDNTEAFF. The full variable domain, rest sourced from reference TRBV14 and TRBJ1-1, is EAGVTQFPSHSVIEKGQTVTLRCDPISGHDNLYWYRRVMGKEIKFLLHFVKESKQDESGMPNNRFLAERTGGTYSTLKVQPAELEDSGVYFCASSTFLDNTEAFFGQGTRLTVV.

This rearrangement joins TRBV28 to TRBJ1-6; 7 bases agree with TRBD1. Germline values: CDR1 MDHEN, CDR2 SYDVKM. Trimming cost V 5 bases and J 6 bases; bases outside gene matches: 4. The CDR3 covers 14 residues. CDR3 residues: CASSQQGFNSPLHF. CDR3 in DNA: TGTGCCAGCAGTCAACAGGGGTTTAATTCACCCCTCCACTTT.

The genes are TRBV29-1 and TRBJ1-1; no definite D call. This CDR3 contains 13 residues. The V gene's germline CDR1 is SQVTM and CDR2 ANQGSEA. The DNA of the CDR3 is TGCACCTTTACCGACACAGCGAACACTGAAGCTTTCTTT. Amino acid sequence: CTFTDTANTEAFF. Full variable domain (missing parts from reference TRBV29-1 and TRBJ1-1): SAVISQKPSRDICQRGTSLTIQCQVDSQVTMMFWYRQQPGQSLTLIATANQGSEATYESGFVIDKFPISRPNLTFSTLTVSNMSPEDSSIYLCTFTDTANTEAFFGQGTRLTVV.

J is TRBJ1-2 and V is TRBV2, with 7 bases aligning to TRBD1. The CDR3 extends over 16 amino acids. With 2 bases clipped from V and 8 bases from J, the junction kept 14 bases outside the gene matches. Germline V CDR1 and CDR2: SNHLY, FYNNEI. The CDR3, as DNA: TGTGCCAGCAGTGAAACGGGCGGAGGGGGCGCGTTAGGCTACACCTTC. It specifies CASSETGGGGALGYTF.

The V gene is TRBV5-4, the J gene TRBJ2-5; 13 bases are shared with TRBD2. J gave up 5 bases and V 4 bases, and 11 bases lay outside the gene matches. CDR1 SGHNT and CDR2 YYREEE come from the germline V gene (reference sequence). CDR3 size: 17 residues. CDR3 coding DNA: TGTGCCAGCAGCCCTGGTACTAGCGGGAGGGCGGTGGAGACCCAGTACTTC. Its translation: CASSPGTSGRAVETQYF.

The rearrangement uses TRBV19 and TRBJ1-4; 7 bases map to TRBD1. Germline loops: CDR1 LNHDA, CDR2 SQIVND (reference sequence). The CDR3 consists of 16 residues. V shed 1 base, J shed 6 bases, and the junction held 8 bases outside the gene matches. The CDR3 DNA follows: TGTGCCAGTAGTATAGCTCACAGGGGCGAGGATGAAAAACTGTTTTTT. This sequence encodes CASSIAHRGEDEKLFF.

J is TRBJ2-1 and V is TRBV27; 9 bases fit TRBD1. The CDR3 is 15 residues long. The germline CDR1 and CDR2 sequences are MNHEY and SMNVEV (reference sequence). V lost 4 bases to trimming and J lost 3 bases; unmatched junction nucleotides: 4. The chain's CDR3 is CASSYGQGYYNEQFF. CDR3 nucleotide sequence: TGTGCCAGCAGTTATGGACAGGGGTACTACAATGAGCAGTTCTTC.

V is TRBV28 and J is TRBJ1-5, with no clear D. Germline V lookup: CDR1 MDHEN, CDR2 SYDVKM. CDR3 length: 14 amino acids. V shed 3 bases and J shed 6 bases, with 12 bases lying between them. The CDR3 nucleotides are TGTGCCAGCAGTTTTCGGGGAGGATCTCAGCCCCAGCATTTT. It is translated as CASSFRGGSQPQHF.

V is TRBV5-1 and J is TRBJ2-4, with 12 bases identical to TRBD1. The junction had 13 bases not matched to a gene; V was cut back by 1 base and J by 8 bases. This CDR3 region has 18 residues. Germline lookup yields CDR1 SGHRS and CDR2 YFSETQ. CDR3 protein: CASSLYPGTGGPWDIQYF. CDR3 coding DNA: TGCGCCAGCAGCTTGTACCCCGGGACAGGGGGCCCGTGGGACATTCAGTACTTC.